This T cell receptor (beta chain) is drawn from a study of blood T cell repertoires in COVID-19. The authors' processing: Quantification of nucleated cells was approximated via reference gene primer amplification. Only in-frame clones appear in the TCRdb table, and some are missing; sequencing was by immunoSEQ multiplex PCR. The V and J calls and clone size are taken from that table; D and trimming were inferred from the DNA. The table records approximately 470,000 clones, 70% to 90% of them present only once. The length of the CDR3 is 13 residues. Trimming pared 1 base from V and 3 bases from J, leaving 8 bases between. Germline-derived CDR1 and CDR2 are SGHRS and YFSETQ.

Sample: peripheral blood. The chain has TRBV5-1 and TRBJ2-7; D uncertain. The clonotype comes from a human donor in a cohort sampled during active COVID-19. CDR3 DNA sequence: TGCGCCAGCAGCTTGATCGGCGGCTACGAGCAGTACTTC. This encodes CASSLIGGYEQYF.